Given below is one TCR beta chain in context. The data originate from a study of identical twins. TCRdb passed the 5' RACE reads through MiXCR, listing each CDR3 protein once. Here the sample spans 1.5 million or so distinct CDR3 sequences, around 33% being singletons. The ends lost 6 bases at V and 3 bases at J; junction bases unmatched: 22. Germline CDR1 SGDLS, CDR2 YYNGEE. The CDR3 consists of 19 residues. The sequence was collected from a newborn girl in good health. Sequenced: cord blood. The chain couples TRBV9 to TRBJ2-7; 9 bases fit TRBD1. In nucleotides, the CDR3 is TGTGCCAGCATCGTTTCGTTGACGCACAGGGGGCGCGACGGCTACGAGCAGTACTTC. Translated, it gives CASIVSLTHRGRDGYEQYF.